The TCR beta chain under discussion was sequenced for a study of blood T cell repertoires in COVID-19. Study summary: Samples came from the United States, Italy and Spain, spanning acute and convalescent COVID-19.

Per the germline V gene, CDR1 is LNHDA and CDR2 is SQIVND (reference sequence). CDR3 length: 13 residues. Trimming left V 6 bases short and J 4 bases short, with 11 bases between. Clones were sequenced by immunoSEQ multiplex PCR, and TCRdb holds only the in-frame ones, with some missing. The sample carries around 180,000 clones, around 90% recorded once. This TCR was sampled from a man aged 55 to 70 with acute or convalescent COVID-19. The rearrangement uses TRBV19 and TRBJ2-3; no definite D call. Sequencing was carried out using peripheral blood. The CDR3 region is CASSLVRSDTQYF. As DNA, the CDR3 is TGTGCCAGTAGCCTCGTCAGATCAGATACGCAGTATTTT.